This T cell receptor beta chain was sequenced for a study of blood T cell repertoires in COVID-19. At the level of the study: PBMCs, B-cell-depleted T cells, or T cells provided the cDNA or gDNA that made up the material.

Libraries were prepared by immunoSEQ multiplex PCR; TCRdb keeps only in-frame clonotypes and omits some of them. The sample yields 150,000 to 200,000 clones, about 89% seen once. V was clipped by 1 base and J by 7 bases, with 7 bases between them. Germline CDR1 is KGHSH and CDR2 is LQKENI. The CDR3 consists of 13 residues. The V call is TRBV18, the J call TRBJ1-4; D is perhaps TRBD1 (5 bases). The origin of this receptor is a man between 65 and 85 years old with acute or convalescent COVID-19. The sequenced sample was peripheral blood. The CDR3: CASSPLRGEKLFF. CDR3 sequence (DNA): TGTGCCAGCTCACCACTTAGGGGTGAAAAACTGTTTTTT.